The next 20 T cell receptor beta chains were all read from a single sample in a study of cytomegalovirus exposure and HLA in healthy donors. Vbeta (60) and Jbeta (13) primers were used in the PCR. Only in-frame clones appear in the TCRdb table, and some are missing; sequencing was by immunoSEQ multiplex PCR. The sample has about 160,000 clones, approximately 80% seen once. Material: PBMCs. These receptors were obtained from a man aged 45 to 65 in good health and CMV-seropositive.

This clone has just one count. The J gene is TRBJ2-2, the V gene TRBV9; TRBD2 might be the D (7 bases). The V gene's germline CDR1 is SGDLS and CDR2 YYNGEE. V lost 0 bases and J 0 bases, leaving 15 bases between the germline ends. This CDR3 contains 18 residues. For the CDR3, the DNA is TGTGCCAGCAGCGTAGTTTGGGCGGGGGCCGCGAACACCGGGGAGCTGTTTTTT. Amino acids: CASSVVWAGAANTGELFF.

The genes are TRBV11-3 and TRBJ1-2; weak D call: TRBD1 (6 bases). Trimming took off 6 bases at V and 6 bases at J, with 20 bases between the two ends. This CDR3 contains 15 residues. CDR1 is SGHNT, CDR2 YENEEA, per germline. This CDR3 reads CASSQLGKGDDGYTF. CDR3 DNA sequence: TGTGCCAGCAGTCAGCTGGGAAAGGGGGACGATGGCTACACCTTC.

The genes are TRBV6-6 and TRBJ1-1; 7 positions agree with TRBD1. V was clipped by 5 bases and J by 7 bases; unmatched bases: 13. The CDR3 covers 15 residues. Germline V CDR1 and CDR2: MNHNY, SVGAGI (reference sequence). In nucleotides, the CDR3 is TGTGCCAGCAGTGGCCGACAGGGTTCCGCCTATGAAGCTTTCTTT. Translated, it gives CASSGRQGSAYEAFF.

In this sample, this clone turned up once. The genes are TRBV6-1 and TRBJ1-1; 7 bases are a match to TRBD1. The length of the CDR3 is 13 residues. V shed 6 bases, J shed 6 bases, and the junction held 7 bases outside the gene matches. Germline CDR1 MNHNS, CDR2 SASEGT. The CDR3, as DNA: TGTGCCAGCAGGCTGACAGGGAAGGCTGAAGCTTTCTTT. This encodes CASRLTGKAEAFF.

The chain carries TRBV4-1 and TRBJ2-3, with D maybe TRBD2 (6 bases). The CDR3 loop spans 18 amino acids. Trimming pared 0 bases from V and 0 bases from J, leaving 16 bases between. Germline CDR1 reads MGHRA; CDR2 reads YSYEKL. In nucleotides, the CDR3 is TGCGCCAGCAGCCAAGAGAAGGGGCGGGGTGGCAGCACAGATACGCAGTATTTT. Its translation: CASSQEKGRGGSTDTQYF.

V and J are TRBV11-2 and TRBJ2-5; 12 positions match TRBD2. The length of the CDR3 is 16 residues. With 4 bases clipped from V and 3 bases from J, the junction kept 6 bases outside the gene matches. CDR1 SGHAT and CDR2 FQNNGV come from the germline V gene. CDR3 DNA sequence: TGTGCCAGCAGCTCCTCGACTAGCGGGAGTAAAGAGACCCAGTACTTC. Protein sequence: CASSSSTSGSKETQYF.

This chain uses TRBV10-2 with TRBJ2-1; 9 bases line up with TRBD2. V trimming: 2 bases; J trimming: 8 bases; junction bases outside the gene matches: 10. The CDR3 consists of 16 residues. Germline assignment: CDR1 WSHSY and CDR2 SAAADI. DNA of the CDR3: TGCGCCAGCAGTGAGGGTACTGGCGGGGGGGGATATGAGCAGTTCTTC. It encodes CASSEGTGGGGYEQFF.

This clone was seen only once. The rearrangement joins TRBV4-1 to TRBJ1-1, with D unresolved. Germline V CDR1 and CDR2: MGHRA, YSYEKL. The CDR3 covers 16 residues. V lost 8 bases, J lost 3 bases, and 22 bases lay in between. The CDR3 is CASSLGNSGIHTEAFF. CDR3 nucleotides: TGCGCCAGCTCTTTGGGGAACAGCGGTATACACACTGAAGCTTTCTTT.

There are a few counts of this clone. The chain joins TRBV5-6 to TRBJ2-3; TRBD1 aligns across 12 bases. This CDR3 is built from 19 residues. Losses at the gene ends were 4 bases for V and 1 base for J; bases not matched to a gene: 13. Germline-derived CDR1 and CDR2 are SGHDT and YYEEEE. The CDR3 region has the DNA TGTGCCAGCAGCCCTGAACCAGGGACAGGGGGCCTTCGCACAGATACGCAGTATTTT. Translating gives CASSPEPGTGGLRTDTQYF.

CDR3 region: CASSLVVSGGETQYF. The CDR3 DNA follows: TGTGCCAGCAGCTTAGTGGTGAGCGGGGGAGAGACCCAGTACTTC. This chain connects TRBV11-3 to TRBJ2-5, with 8 positions matching TRBD2. The CDR3 length is 15 residues. Germline lookup yields CDR1 SGHNT and CDR2 YENEEA. V lost 1 base, J lost 4 bases, and 5 bases stayed unmatched. The complete variable domain, with remaining parts taken from reference TRBV11-3 and TRBJ2-5, reads EAGVVQSPRYKIIEKKQPVAFWCNPISGHNTLYWYLQNLGQGPELLIRYENEEAVDDSQLPKDRFSAERLKGVDSTLKIQPAELGDSAVYLCASSLVVSGGETQYFGPGTRLLVL.

The gene calls are TRBV5-4 and TRBJ2-7; 9 nucleotides agree with TRBD2. CDR3 length: 18 residues. Germline lookup yields CDR1 SGHNT and CDR2 YYREEE (reference sequence). V was clipped by 0 bases and J by 5 bases; unmatched bases: 15. Here the CDR3 DNA reads TGTGCCAGCAGCTTGGCGGATCCCCGCGGGAGGGCCAGCAACGAGCAGTACGTC. Residues: CASSLADPRGRASNEQYV.

This clone was found once. This rearrangement joins TRBV4-1 to TRBJ2-1; D not resolved. V dropped 1 base and J dropped 3 bases, with 19 bases sitting between them. This CDR3 is built from 18 residues. CDR1 and CDR2 from the germline V gene are MGHRA and YSYEKL. The CDR3 is CASSQVKPELSIYNEQFF. In DNA form, the CDR3 reads TGCGCCAGCAGCCAAGTAAAGCCTGAACTTTCCATCTACAATGAGCAGTTCTTC.

This clone was detected once. The J gene is TRBJ2-3, the V gene TRBV7-3, with 9 bases fitting TRBD2. The germline V gene has CDR1 SGHTA and CDR2 FQGTGA. J was trimmed by 4 bases and V by 5 bases; bases with no gene match: 7. This CDR3 region has 15 residues. The CDR3 protein is CASSQSGGKADTQYF. The CDR3 nucleotides read TGTGCCAGCAGCCAAAGCGGGGGGAAAGCAGATACGCAGTATTTT.

The chain recombines TRBV5-1 with TRBJ1-4; TRBD1 matches 8 bases. The germline V gene has CDR1 SGHRS and CDR2 YFSETQ. The trim removed 1 base at V and 7 bases at J, leaving 9 bases unmatched. The CDR3 contains 16 residues. CDR3 DNA: TGCGCCAGCAGCTTGTCCCCATCGACAGGGGTTGAAAAACTGTTTTTT. Residues: CASSLSPSTGVEKLFF.

V and J are TRBV7-3 and TRBJ2-6; tentatively, D is TRBD1 (6 bases). Trimming pared 5 bases from V and 0 bases from J, leaving 23 bases between. This CDR3 has 20 residues. Germline V gives CDR1 SGHTA, CDR2 FQGTGA. This chain's CDR3 is CASSAVIGGGLGSGANVLTF. CDR3 nucleotide sequence: TGTGCCAGCAGCGCTGTTATTGGGGGCGGTTTGGGCTCTGGGGCCAACGTCCTGACTTTC.

This clone was found once. This chain connects TRBV9 to TRBJ2-1; 7 bases align to TRBD2. Germline CDR1 reads SGDLS; CDR2 reads YYNGEE. The junction had 4 bases not matched to a gene; V was cut back by 10 bases and J by 0 bases. CDR3 length: 13 amino acids. The CDR3 coding sequence is TGTGCCGTTGGCGGGAGCTCCTACAATGAGCAGTTCTTC. The encoded protein is CAVGGSSYNEQFF. The full variable domain, in which reference TRBV9 and TRBJ2-1 provide the parts outside the CDR3, is DSGVTQTPKHLITATGQRVTLRCSPRSGDLSVYWYQQSLDQGLQFLIQYYNGEERAKGNILERFSAQQFPDLHSELNLSSLELGDSALYFCAVGGSSYNEQFFGPGTRLTVL.

The gene calls are TRBV13 and TRBJ2-1; 12 bases align to TRBD2. The germline V gene has CDR1 PRHDT and CDR2 FYEKMQ (reference sequence). The CDR3 sequence is 19 residues long. V trimming: 1 base; J trimming: 1 base; junction bases outside the gene matches: 8. CDR3 protein: CASSLDWLAGGESYNEQFF. In DNA form, the CDR3 reads TGTGCCAGCAGCTTAGATTGGCTAGCGGGGGGGGAGTCCTACAATGAGCAGTTCTTC. The full variable domain, in which reference TRBV13 and TRBJ2-1 provide the parts outside the CDR3, is AAGVIQSPRHLIKEKRETATLKCYPIPRHDTVYWYQQGPGQDPQFLISFYEKMQSDKGSIPDRFSAQQFSDYHSELNMSSLELGDSALYFCASSLDWLAGGESYNEQFFGPGTRLTVL.

The CDR3 spells CASSFIQNTEAFF. CDR3 DNA sequence: TGTGCCAGCAGTTTCATACAGAACACTGAAGCTTTCTTT. The V gene is TRBV6-6, the J gene TRBJ1-1, with unresolved D. V shed 4 bases and J shed 1 base, with 7 bases lying between them. CDR3 length: 13 residues. The germline V gene encodes CDR1 MNHNY and CDR2 SVGAGI (reference sequence).

This chain joins TRBV2 and TRBJ2-3; tentatively, D is TRBD2 (7 bases). This CDR3 comprises 15 residues. The V end was cut by 4 bases, the J end by 3 bases, with 14 bases between. The germline CDR1 and CDR2 sequences are SNHLY and FYNNEI. The CDR3 spells CASSGERGGTDTQYF. CDR3 DNA sequence: TGTGCCAGCAGTGGAGAGAGGGGGGGTACAGATACGCAGTATTTT.

This chain joins TRBV7-8 and TRBJ2-5; D unclear. This CDR3 has 12 residues. The germline V and J ends were trimmed by 8 bases and 4 bases, with 11 bases remaining between them. Germline values: CDR1 SGHVS, CDR2 FQNEAQ. Here the CDR3 DNA reads TGTGCCAGCTCCAGATCTGGAGAGACCCAGTACTTC. This codes for CASSRSGETQYF.